The source of this T cell receptor (beta chain) is a study of blood T cell repertoires in COVID-19. In the study's own analysis: By means of reference gene primer amplification, nucleated cell counts were estimated. Assay used: immunoSEQ multiplex PCR; TCRdb lists only in-frame clones, some missing. For V, J and clone size, that table is used; D and trimming come from the DNA. The sample lists fewer than 250,000 clones, roughly 84% occurring once. Trimming took off 3 bases at V and 0 bases at J, with 12 bases between the two ends. Germline V gene lookup returns CDR1 SGHDN and CDR2 FVKESK. This CDR3 is 16 amino acids long.

The sequence was collected from a woman in her 40s who had recovered from COVID-19. Sequencing was carried out using peripheral blood. This rearrangement joins TRBV14 to TRBJ1-3; D remains unclear. The CDR3 region has the DNA TGTGCCAGCAGCCAGTTTTTGGCAGTCTCTGGAAACACCATATATTTT. Residues: CASSQFLAVSGNTIYF.